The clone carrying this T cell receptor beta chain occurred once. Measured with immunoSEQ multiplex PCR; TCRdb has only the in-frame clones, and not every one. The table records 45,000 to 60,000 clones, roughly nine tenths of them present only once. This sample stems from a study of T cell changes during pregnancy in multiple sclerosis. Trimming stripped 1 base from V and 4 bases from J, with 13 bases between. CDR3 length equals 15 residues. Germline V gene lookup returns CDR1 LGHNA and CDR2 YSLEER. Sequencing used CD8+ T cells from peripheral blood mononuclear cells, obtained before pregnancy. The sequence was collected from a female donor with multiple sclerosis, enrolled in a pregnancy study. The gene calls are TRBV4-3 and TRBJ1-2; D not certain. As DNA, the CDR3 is TGCGCCAGCAGCCAAGGTACGGGAGGCACCTATGGCTACACCTTC. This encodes CASSQGTGGTYGYTF.